The rows below give T cell receptor beta chains drawn from one sample of a study of cytomegalovirus exposure and HLA in healthy donors. Repertoires were generated with immunoSEQ multiplex PCR, while TCRdb's copy carries only in-frame clones and drops some. Its table records 35,000 to 45,000 clones. Sequenced material: PBMCs. The source is a male donor in good health and CMV-seronegative. The conserved cysteine and the conserved F or W are not part of the CDR3 here. The order of the fields is V gene, J gene, D gene, CDR3 protein. The D gene is left open where the match is weak.

V: TRBV4-2
J: TRBJ1-1
D: -
CDR3: ASSTTVNTEDF

V: TRBV10-3
J: TRBJ1-1
D: -
CDR3: AISESPTNPAF

V: TRBV6-1
J: TRBJ2-5
D: TRBD1
CDR3: ASSEYRGSVQETQY

V: TRBV27
J: TRBJ1-2
D: TRBD1
CDR3: ASSSTGTDYGYT

V: TRBV5-4
J: TRBJ2-5
D: -
CDR3: ASSLGLVKGTQY

V: TRBV27
J: TRBJ2-3
D: -
CDR3: ASSWASTDTQY

V: TRBV4-1
J: TRBJ1-6
D: TRBD1
CDR3: ASSPRTGANSPLH

V: TRBV7-9
J: TRBJ1-6
D: -
CDR3: ASSTIYNSPLH

V: TRBV5-1
J: TRBJ1-2
D: TRBD1
CDR3: ASSLGVGQGYGYT

V: TRBV10-3
J: TRBJ2-2
D: -
CDR3: AISEQGSFSGELF

V: TRBV7-9
J: TRBJ2-5
D: -
CDR3: ASSIRDTKY

V: TRBV14
J: -
D: TRBD2
CDR3: ASSHAGGTYEQY

V: TRBV11-2
J: TRBJ2-3
D: TRBD2
CDR3: ASSFNRLATDTQY

V: TRBV28
J: TRBJ1-1
D: TRBD1
CDR3: ASSPRTGAVAEAF